This TCR beta chain was captured in a study of OX40 agonist ivuxolimab in advanced cancers. Study context: The patients received agonistic anti-OX40 (CD134) antibody ivuxolimab.

Remarks on this clone: What it binds is not known.

J was trimmed by 4 bases and V by 5 bases; bases with no gene match: 12. CDR3 length: 16 residues. CDR1 is MDHEN, CDR2 SYDVKM, per germline. Libraries were prepared by immunoSEQ multiplex PCR; TCRdb keeps only in-frame clonotypes and omits some of them. The data show 55,000 to 80,000 clones, over 70% seen once. Blood sampling was done at baseline, cycle 4 day 1, and cycle 7 day 1. Findings of the study overall: The study observed clonal expansion of CD4+ and CD8+ blood T cells by week 6 at 0.1 to 3.0 mg/kg. CD8+ T cells averaged more expanded clones than CD4+.

Here the sequenced sample was CD4+ or CD8+ T cells sorted from blood, taken in a trial of the OX40 agonist ivuxolimab. This sequence originates from an adult with an advanced solid tumor such as melanoma, head and neck, liver or kidney cancer. The J gene is TRBJ2-3, the V gene TRBV28; 7 bases match TRBD2. CDR3 region: CASSQMTSSWSDTQYF. CDR3 sequence (DNA): TGTGCCAGCAGTCAAATGACTAGCAGTTGGTCAGATACGCAGTATTTT. Complete variable domain (other parts from reference TRBV28 and TRBJ2-3): DVKVTQSSRYLVKRTGEKVFLECVQDMDHENMFWYRQDPGLGLRLIYFSYDVKMKEKGDIPEGYSVSREKKERFSLILESASTNQTSMYLCASSQMTSSWSDTQYFGPGTRLTVL.